This is a list of T cell receptor beta chains from one sample in a study of sequential checkpoint blockade in melanoma. Produced via immunoSEQ multiplex PCR; TCRdb's table is partial and in-frame only. The table lists approximately 19,000 clones, around 70% of them singletons. The sequences come from tumor tissue (inferred from file names), collected from a patient given nivolumab and ipilimumab in sequence. The receptors here all came from a human donor with melanoma. Each CDR3 is given with its conserved first and last residue. D genes are given only for firm matches. Where a row states a size, it is once, few, many or the class of an expanded clone; other rows omit it.

size,D,V,J,CDR3,DNA
NA,NA,TRBV23-1,TRBJ1-2,CASSFSGGGGGYTF,TGCGCCAGCAGCTTTTCTGGCGGGGGAGGCGGCTACACCTTC
few,TRBD2,TRBV11-3,TRBJ2-7,CASSPERDRAYEQYF,TGTGCCAGCAGCCCTGAGCGGGATCGGGCCTACGAGCAGTACTTC
once,TRBD2,TRBV28,TRBJ2-7,CASIGLAGYEQYF,TGTGCCAGCATCGGACTAGCGGGCTACGAGCAGTACTTC
NA,TRBD1,TRBV28,TRBJ1-2,CASALDRVNLDYGYTF,TGTGCCAGCGCTTTGGACAGGGTAAATTTGGACTATGGCTACACCTTC
NA,NA,TRBV10-3,TRBJ1-1,CAISEGPDTEAFF,TGTGCCATCAGTGAGGGACCGGACACTGAAGCTTTCTTT
NA,TRBD1,TRBV30,TRBJ1-1,CAGHRGPEAFF,TGTGCCGGTCACAGGGGCCCCGAAGCTTTCTTT
NA,NA,TRBV4-1,TRBJ2-7,CASSQTPGVYEQYF,TGCGCCAGCAGCCAAACTCCAGGGGTCTACGAGCAGTACTTC
NA,NA,TRBV14,TRBJ1-1,CASSPRQLMNTEAFF,TGTGCCAGCTCTCCTCGGCAGCTAATGAACACTGAAGCTTTCTTT
NA,NA,TRBV2,TRBJ2-2,CASNLVANTGELFF,TGTGCCAGCAATCTGGTAGCGAACACCGGGGAGCTGTTTTTT
NA,TRBD1,TRBV30,TRBJ1-2,CAWSTGDRGIGGYTF,TGTGCCTGGTCGACTGGGGACAGGGGTATTGGTGGCTACACCTTC
NA,NA,TRBV11-3,TRBJ2-6,CASSLEWFGANVLTF,TGTGCCAGCAGCTTAGAATGGTTTGGGGCCAACGTCCTGACTTTC
few,TRBD1,TRBV2,TRBJ2-7,CASTSDRGVYEQYF,TGTGCCAGCACTTCGGACAGGGGGGTCTACGAGCAGTACTTC
NA,TRBD2,TRBV5-1,TRBJ2-7,CASSYGLAGDEQYF,TGCGCCAGCAGCTACGGACTAGCGGGAGACGAGCAGTACTTC
NA,TRBD1,TRBV12-5,TRBJ2-4,CASGFRGTNIQYF,TGTGCTAGTGGTTTCAGGGGGACGAACATTCAGTACTTC
NA,TRBD2,TRBV5-1,TRBJ2-3,CASRTTSGTDTQYF,TGCGCCAGCAGGACAACTAGCGGAACAGATACGCAGTATTTT
NA,TRBD2,TRBV6-8,TRBJ2-2,CASTLTRGAAGELFF,TGTGCCAGCACCCTAACGCGGGGGGCTGCCGGGGAGCTGTTTTTT
NA,TRBD1,TRBV6-8,TRBJ2-4,CASTTGTGGLIQYF,TGTGCCAGCACAACCGGGACAGGGGGCCTCATTCAGTACTTC